This entry concerns a single T cell receptor (beta chain). This specimen belongs to a study of blood T cell repertoires in COVID-19. Study-wide background: Samples of COVID-19 (acute and convalescent) were obtained from the United States, Italy and Spain. Sample material is recorded as cDNA or gDNA derived from T cells, B-cell-depleted T cells, or PBMCs.

The CDR3 sequence is 15 residues long. V shed 5 bases and J 5 bases; nucleotides not matched to a gene: 4. Per germline, CDR1 SEHNR and CDR2 FQNEAQ (reference sequence). Authors' methods: Using reference gene primer amplification, nucleated cell counts were estimated. TCRdb keeps only in-frame clones here, not all; method: immunoSEQ multiplex PCR. V and J calls and clone size are those listed in that table; D and trimming were worked out from the DNA. The profile shows over 75,000 clones, about 87% of them singletons. The source is a human donor with COVID-19, enrolled during active disease. The donor label of this sample is uncertain. The J gene is TRBJ2-1, the V gene TRBV7-9; 12 nucleotides match TRBD2. Sequencing used peripheral blood. The CDR3: CASSRGLAGNNEQFF. The CDR3 DNA reads TGTGCCAGCAGCCGGGGACTAGCGGGTAACAATGAGCAGTTCTTC.